This T cell receptor beta chain derives from a study of OX40 agonist ivuxolimab in advanced cancers. Context from the whole study: The costimulatory receptor OX40 (CD134) was targeted by ivuxolimab, a fully human IgG2 agonistic monoclonal antibody. Intravenous ivuxolimab was administered to patients every 2 weeks at six dose levels: 0.01, 0.1, 0.3, 1.5, 3 and 10 mg/kg. Peripheral TCRbeta sequencing was intended to test whether TCR sequence diversity was altered and clonal T-cell expansion was caused by ivuxolimab. Of the approximately 50 dose-escalation patients, hepatocellular carcinoma was present in about 19, melanoma in approximately 15, renal cell carcinoma in 9 and head and neck cancer in 9. Partial responses were achieved by three dose-escalation patients, of whom one had hepatocellular carcinoma and two had cutaneous melanoma. In the dose-escalation cohort, roughly 82% of patients were male, and the mean age was 60 years with a range of roughly 23 to 79. Prior anti-PD-1, anti-PD-L1 or anti-CTLA-4 therapy was permitted, and checkpoint inhibitors had been received by roughly 42% of dose-escalation patients. The paper describes the monotherapy dose-escalation part (N ≈ 52 patients) of the phase I trial of ivuxolimab. Overall study results and their limits: Clonal expansion of both CD4+ and CD8+ blood T cells was observed from baseline to week 6 at doses 0.1 to 3.0 mg/kg. Low levels of normalized T-cell clonal expansion were also seen in some nonresponding patients. Partial responders in the 0.1-3.0 mg/kg groups had among the lowest normalized peripheral clonal expansion, especially among CD8+ T cells. The antigen specificity of the clonally expanded peripheral T cells was not determined. After ivuxolimab, more expanded clones were found on average in CD8+ T cells than in CD4+ T cells.

To note about this clone: The specificity of this receptor is unknown. No quality values exist for individual bases; no much larger clone is one base distant.

V drops 1 base and J drops 0 bases, leaving 12 bases in between. Including cysteine and phenylalanine, the CDR3 has 16 amino acids. The DNA shown is the 48-base CDR3, in frame from base 1. The CDR1 and CDR2 encoded by the germline V gene are MGHRA and YSYEKL. Genomic DNA was extracted from sorted cells for sequencing of the TCRbeta CDR3 region. TCRbeta CDR3 regions were sequenced using the immunoSEQ Assay. This is the immuneACCESS table as TCRdb keeps it, with only in-frame sequences that have V and J called. A part of the clones is gone; compared with another copy, unresolved V genes explain less than half, and the rest is unexplained. This sample holds 100,000 or so clones; 70% to 90% were observed only once. Roughly 2.1% of the sample lies in the top ten. The trial excluded patients who had a history of autoimmune disease or who were on systemic immunosuppression. Peripheral blood for TCR sequencing was collected from all dose cohorts at baseline, on cycle 4 day 1, and on cycle 7 day 1. Samples came from an open-label, multicenter, first-in-human phase I dose-escalation trial of ivuxolimab. Adults with locally advanced or metastatic melanoma, renal cell, hepatocellular, or head and neck squamous cell carcinoma were enrolled in the trial. Before TCR sequencing, CD4+ T cells and CD8+ T cells were sorted from peripheral blood as separate populations.

This material consisted of CD4+ or CD8+ T cells sorted from blood, taken in a trial of the OX40 agonist ivuxolimab. The chain is encoded by TRBV4-1 joined to TRBJ2-5; TRBD1 is possibly the D segment (6 matching bases). This TCR was recovered from an adult with an advanced solid tumor such as melanoma, head and neck, liver or kidney cancer. The nucleotides read TGCGCCAGCAGCCAAGTTCGAAGGGGGAACCAAGAGACCCAGTACTTC. Its coded protein is CASSQVRRGNQETQYF.